A selection of T cell receptor beta chains follows, all from one sample in a study of blood T cell repertoires in COVID-19. Profiled with immunoSEQ multiplex PCR; TCRdb holds only in-frame clones, not every one. The sample lists roughly 290,000 clones, 70% to 85% occurring once. Sequencing was done on a sample of peripheral blood. The receptors here all came from a human donor with COVID-19, enrolled during active disease. The donor label of this sample is uncertain. CDR3s include the opening cysteine and the closing phenylalanine or tryptophan. A D gene is named only where the DNA matches it firmly. Only some rows state a clone size, as once, few, many or a class for expanded clones.

CDR3aa: CASSPGTESNYGYTF; CDR3nt: TGCGCCAGCAGCCCGGGGACAGAGAGTAACTATGGCTACACCTTC; d_gene: TRBD1; abundance: once; v_gene: TRBV5-1; j_gene: TRBJ1-2
CDR3aa: CASSHTGQGILSYNEQFF; CDR3nt: TGTGCCAGCAGTCATACTGGACAGGGGATCCTCTCCTACAATGAGCAGTTCTTC; d_gene: TRBD1; abundance: -; v_gene: TRBV28; j_gene: TRBJ2-1
CDR3aa: CASTTGSTDTQYF; CDR3nt: TGTGCCAGTACCACAGGGAGCACAGATACGCAGTATTTT; d_gene: -; abundance: once; v_gene: TRBV19; j_gene: TRBJ2-3
CDR3aa: CASRTGVFQPQHF; CDR3nt: TGTGCCAGCAGAACCGGAGTTTTTCAGCCCCAGCATTTT; d_gene: -; abundance: -; v_gene: TRBV28; j_gene: TRBJ1-5
CDR3aa: CASSLQGTDTQYF; CDR3nt: TGTGCCAGCAGCTTGCAGGGGACAGATACGCAGTATTTT; d_gene: -; abundance: -; v_gene: TRBV5-5; j_gene: TRBJ2-3
CDR3aa: CAITPDREKDGYTF; CDR3nt: TGTGCCATCACCCCAGACAGGGAGAAAGATGGCTACACCTTC; d_gene: TRBD1; abundance: -; v_gene: TRBV10-3; j_gene: TRBJ1-2
CDR3aa: CASSLQGSNTEAFF; CDR3nt: TGTGCCAGCAGCTTACAGGGCTCGAACACTGAAGCTTTCTTT; d_gene: -; abundance: -; v_gene: TRBV7-3; j_gene: TRBJ1-1
CDR3aa: CASSLGGDPRLSPLHF; CDR3nt: TGCGCCAGCAGCTTAGGGGGGGACCCAAGGCTTTCACCCCTCCACTTT; d_gene: -; abundance: -; v_gene: TRBV5-1; j_gene: TRBJ1-6
CDR3aa: CASSLLGDVGGTEAFF; CDR3nt: TGTGCCAGCAGCTTACTTGGGGATGTGGGAGGAACTGAAGCTTTCTTT; d_gene: -; abundance: -; v_gene: TRBV7-2; j_gene: TRBJ1-1
CDR3aa: CASSLGQQAGNEQFF; CDR3nt: TGTGCTAGCAGCTTAGGCCAACAGGCGGGGAATGAGCAGTTCTTC; d_gene: -; abundance: -; v_gene: TRBV7-7; j_gene: TRBJ2-1
CDR3aa: CASRQTSGRADTQYF; CDR3nt: TGTGCCAGCAGACAAACTAGCGGGAGGGCAGATACGCAGTATTTT; d_gene: TRBD2; abundance: -; v_gene: TRBV7-2; j_gene: TRBJ2-3
CDR3aa: CASSFGGGTVNTEAFF; CDR3nt: TGTGCCAGCAGTTTTGGGGGGGGGACGGTGAACACTGAAGCTTTCTTT; d_gene: -; abundance: -; v_gene: TRBV5-4; j_gene: TRBJ1-1
CDR3aa: CASSLARETQYF; CDR3nt: TGTGCCAGCAGCTTGGCCCGGGAGACCCAGTACTTC; d_gene: -; abundance: -; v_gene: TRBV5-8; j_gene: TRBJ2-5
CDR3aa: CASSLPPRGLNYGYTF; CDR3nt: TGTGCCAGCAGCTTGCCCCCCCGGGGTCTTAACTATGGCTACACCTTC; d_gene: -; abundance: -; v_gene: TRBV13; j_gene: TRBJ1-2
CDR3aa: CASSVVQGHYGYTF; CDR3nt: TGTGCCAGCAGTGTCGTACAGGGCCACTATGGCTACACCTTC; d_gene: -; abundance: -; v_gene: TRBV2; j_gene: TRBJ1-2
CDR3aa: CAISEQGPVNTQYF; CDR3nt: TGTGCCATCAGTGAACAGGGGCCCGTAAATACGCAGTATTTT; d_gene: TRBD1; abundance: -; v_gene: TRBV10-3; j_gene: TRBJ2-3
CDR3aa: CATSRATDANEKLFF; CDR3nt: TGTGCCACCAGCAGAGCGACAGATGCTAATGAAAAACTGTTTTTT; d_gene: -; abundance: -; v_gene: TRBV15; j_gene: TRBJ1-4